A single sample gave rise to the 11 T cell receptor beta chains below, sequenced in a study of shared clonotypes between healthy human individuals (TCRdb year 2020). CD8 naive samples were CD45RO-negative cells positively selected for CCR7, giving a CD45RA+CCR7+ population that excluded TemRA cells. Libraries were built with the immunoSEQ multiplex PCR assay. The table comes from immuneACCESS by way of TCRdb, which keeps in-frame sequences with V and J called. Part of the clones is missing from these tables; in studies checked, under half for an unresolved V gene and the rest for unknown reasons. Present in this sample are about 800,000 clones, just over 95% of which were seen just once. The ten biggest clones cover less than 0.25% of the sample. The material sequenced was naive CD8+ T cells sorted from blood. The cell subset or site label, as the study defines it: CD45RA+CCR7+. These receptors all stem from a man aged 30 to 45 in good health.

The chain links TRBV30 to TRBJ2-1; D remains unclear. The V gene's germline CDR1 is GTSNPN and CDR2 SVGIG (reference sequence). The CDR3 covers 12 residues. Trimming shortened V by 4 bases and J by 5 bases, and 9 bases separated the two germline ends. CDR3 sequence: CAWTHQDNEQFF. DNA of the CDR3: TGTGCCTGGACCCACCAGGACAATGAGCAGTTCTTC.

The gene calls are TRBV6-5 and TRBJ2-7; tentatively, D is TRBD1 (5 bases). This CDR3 spans 12 amino acids. Looked up from germline, CDR1 is MNHEY and CDR2 is SVGAGI. Trimming took off 6 bases at V and 3 bases at J, with 9 bases between the two ends. The DNA of the CDR3 is TGTGCCAGCAGCCCGGACAACTACGAGCAGTACTTC. This encodes CASSPDNYEQYF.

This chain links TRBV4-1 with TRBJ2-2; perhaps TRBD1 as D (5 bases). Germline V lookup: CDR1 MGHRA, CDR2 YSYEKL. The CDR3 consists of 15 residues. Trimming shortened V by 0 bases and J by 7 bases, and 12 bases separated the two germline ends. The CDR3 DNA follows: TGCGCCAGCAGCCAAGAATTAGCAGGGCACGGGGAGCTGTTTTTT. Translating gives CASSQELAGHGELFF.

This clone was seen once. The chain recombines TRBV6-5 with TRBJ2-1, with D unresolved. The V gene lost 5 bases and the J gene lost 7 bases, with 15 bases spanning the gap. CDR3 length: 14 amino acids. Germline loops: CDR1 MNHEY, CDR2 SVGAGI. This CDR3 is CASSPGVVVNEQFF. DNA of the CDR3: TGTGCCAGCAGTCCCGGTGTAGTAGTGAATGAGCAGTTCTTC.

The gene calls are TRBV11-2 and TRBJ2-2; 12 bases agree with TRBD1. The germline gives CDR1 SGHAT, CDR2 FQNNGV. The CDR3 has 16 residues. With 6 bases clipped from V and 7 bases from J, the junction kept 9 bases outside the gene matches. CDR3: CASRLGTGGLGGELFF. CDR3 in DNA: TGTGCCAGCAGACTTGGGACAGGGGGCTTGGGCGGGGAGCTGTTTTTT.

The chain links TRBV5-4 to TRBJ2-5; D possibly corresponds to TRBD1 (8 bases). V dropped 0 bases and J dropped 5 bases, with 14 bases sitting between them. This CDR3 region has 15 residues. The germline V gene encodes CDR1 SGHNT and CDR2 YYREEE (reference sequence). The CDR3 DNA reads as TGTGCCAGCAGCTTGGTCGGACAGGGAGGGGAGACCCAGTACTTC. This translates into CASSLVGQGGETQYF.

Concerning this clone itself: At the DNA level, this CDR3 is encoded by other sequences in the same sample as well. This chain uses TRBV7-9 with TRBJ1-1; D remains ambiguous. Germline CDR1 is SEHNR and CDR2 is FQNEAQ (reference sequence). The CDR3 runs 12 residues. The V and J ends lost 1 base and 6 bases respectively, with 6 bases between them. CDR3: CASSLGGPEAFF. The CDR3 nucleotides read TGTGCCAGCAGCTTAGGTGGGCCTGAAGCTTTCTTT.

The CDR3 nucleotides are TGTGCCAGCACTTCTCTGGGCGACAGGGTGCATTTT. Translation gives CASTSLGDRVHF. The V call is TRBV27, the J call TRBJ1-5; 7 bases are a match to TRBD1. Trimming removed 7 bases from V and 15 bases from J; junction bases left unmatched: 12. The CDR3 has 12 residues. CDR1 and CDR2 (germline): MNHEY, SMNVEV (reference sequence).

This sequence joins TRBV6-6 and TRBJ2-7; the match to TRBD2 covers 8 bases. With V trimmed by 6 bases and J by 7 bases, 8 bases remained unmatched. The length of the CDR3 is 13 residues. Germline V CDR1 and CDR2: MNHNY, SVGAGI (reference sequence). CDR3 sequence reads: CASSRAGAGEQYF. DNA for the CDR3: TGTGCCAGCAGCCGAGCGGGAGCGGGGGAGCAGTACTTC.

The chain couples TRBV4-1 to TRBJ2-7; 7 positions match TRBD1. J lost 2 bases, V lost 1 base, and 8 bases had no gene match. The CDR3 is made up of 16 amino acids. Germline-derived CDR1 and CDR2 are MGHRA and YSYEKL. CDR3 residues: CASSQGPLGQTYEQYF. The CDR3 nucleotides read TGCGCCAGCAGCCAAGGACCCCTGGGACAGACCTACGAGCAGTACTTC.

This chain connects TRBV2 to TRBJ2-7, with D perhaps assigned TRBD1 or TRBD2 (5 bases each). The CDR3 runs to 16 residues. Germline lookup yields CDR1 SNHLY and CDR2 FYNNEI. V was trimmed by 2 bases and J by 2 bases, leaving 16 bases between them. CDR3 residues: CASSELPQDFAYEQYF. The CDR3 nucleotides are TGTGCCAGCAGTGAACTCCCACAGGACTTTGCCTACGAGCAGTACTTC.